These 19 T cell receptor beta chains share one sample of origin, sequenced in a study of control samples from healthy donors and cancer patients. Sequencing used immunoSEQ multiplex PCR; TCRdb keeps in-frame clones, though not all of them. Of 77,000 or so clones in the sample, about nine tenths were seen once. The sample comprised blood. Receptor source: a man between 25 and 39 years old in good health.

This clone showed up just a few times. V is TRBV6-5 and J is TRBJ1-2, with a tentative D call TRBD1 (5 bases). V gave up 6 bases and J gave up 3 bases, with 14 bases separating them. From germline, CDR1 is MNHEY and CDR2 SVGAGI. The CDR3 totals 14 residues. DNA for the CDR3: TGTGCCAGCAGCCTCCAGGGAAGTGACTATGGCTACACCTTC. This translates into CASSLQGSDYGYTF.

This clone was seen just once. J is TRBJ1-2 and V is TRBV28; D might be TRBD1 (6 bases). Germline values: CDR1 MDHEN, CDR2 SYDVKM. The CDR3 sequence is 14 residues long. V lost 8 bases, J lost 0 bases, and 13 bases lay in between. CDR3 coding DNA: TGTGCCAGCTGTAGGGACACCACTAACTATGGCTACACCTTC. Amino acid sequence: CASCRDTTNYGYTF.

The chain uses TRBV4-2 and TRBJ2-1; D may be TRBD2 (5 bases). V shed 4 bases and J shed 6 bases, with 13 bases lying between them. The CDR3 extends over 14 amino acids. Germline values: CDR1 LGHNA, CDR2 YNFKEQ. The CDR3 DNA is TGTGCCAGCAGCCCGGGGAACTCCATCAATGAGCAGTTCTTC. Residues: CASSPGNSINEQFF.

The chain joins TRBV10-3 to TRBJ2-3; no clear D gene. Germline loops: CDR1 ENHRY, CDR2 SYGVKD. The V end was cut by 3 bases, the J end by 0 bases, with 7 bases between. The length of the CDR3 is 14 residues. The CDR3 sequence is CAISEGPSTDTQYF. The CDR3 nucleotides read TGTGCCATCAGTGAAGGGCCCAGCACAGATACGCAGTATTTT.

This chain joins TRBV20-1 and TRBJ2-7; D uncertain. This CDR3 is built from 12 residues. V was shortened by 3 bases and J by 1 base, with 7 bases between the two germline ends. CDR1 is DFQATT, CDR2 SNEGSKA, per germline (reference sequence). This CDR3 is CSASENSYEQYF. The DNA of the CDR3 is TGCAGTGCTAGTGAAAATTCCTACGAGCAGTACTTC.

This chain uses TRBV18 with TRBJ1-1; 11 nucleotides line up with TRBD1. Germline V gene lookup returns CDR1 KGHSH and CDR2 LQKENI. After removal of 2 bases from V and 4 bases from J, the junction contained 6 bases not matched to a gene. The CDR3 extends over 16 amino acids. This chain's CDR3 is CASSPRTGGRGTEAFF. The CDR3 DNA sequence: TGTGCCAGCTCACCAAGGACAGGGGGCCGGGGCACTGAAGCTTTCTTT.

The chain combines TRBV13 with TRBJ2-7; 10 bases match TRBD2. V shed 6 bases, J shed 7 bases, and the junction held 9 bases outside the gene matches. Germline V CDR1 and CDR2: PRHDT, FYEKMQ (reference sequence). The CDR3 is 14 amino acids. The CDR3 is CASREAGGLGEQYF. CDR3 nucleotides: TGTGCCAGCAGAGAAGCGGGAGGGTTGGGGGAGCAGTACTTC.

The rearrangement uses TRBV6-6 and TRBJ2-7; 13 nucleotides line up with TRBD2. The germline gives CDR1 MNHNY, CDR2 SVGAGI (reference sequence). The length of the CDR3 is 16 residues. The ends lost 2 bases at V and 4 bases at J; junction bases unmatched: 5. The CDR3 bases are TGTGCCAGCAGTTACCCGGGACTAGCGGGGTCGTACGAGCAGTACTTC. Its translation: CASSYPGLAGSYEQYF.

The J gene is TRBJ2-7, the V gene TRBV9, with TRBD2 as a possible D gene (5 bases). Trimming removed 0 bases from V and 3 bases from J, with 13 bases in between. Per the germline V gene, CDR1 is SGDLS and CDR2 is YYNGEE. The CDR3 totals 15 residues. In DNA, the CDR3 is TGTGCCAGCAGCGTAGGCCTAGCTCACCACTACGAGCAGTACTTC. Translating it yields CASSVGLAHHYEQYF.

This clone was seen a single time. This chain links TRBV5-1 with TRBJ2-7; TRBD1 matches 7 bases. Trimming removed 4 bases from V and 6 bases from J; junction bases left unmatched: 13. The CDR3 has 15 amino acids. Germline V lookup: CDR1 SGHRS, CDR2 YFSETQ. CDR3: CASSQRTDRVGEQYF. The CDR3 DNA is TGCGCCAGCAGCCAGAGGACCGACAGGGTTGGCGAGCAGTACTTC.

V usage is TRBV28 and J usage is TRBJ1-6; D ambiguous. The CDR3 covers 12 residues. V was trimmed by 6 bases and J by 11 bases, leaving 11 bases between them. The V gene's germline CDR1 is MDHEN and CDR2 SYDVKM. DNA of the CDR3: TGTGCCAGCAGGGAATCGGTAACACCCCTCCACTTT. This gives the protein CASRESVTPLHF.

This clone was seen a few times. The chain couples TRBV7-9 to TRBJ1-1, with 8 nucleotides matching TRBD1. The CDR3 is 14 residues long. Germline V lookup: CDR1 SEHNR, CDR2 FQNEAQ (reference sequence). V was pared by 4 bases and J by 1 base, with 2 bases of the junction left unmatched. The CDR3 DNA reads TGTGCCAGCAGCTCTGACAGGGGGAACACTGAAGCTTTCTTT. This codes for CASSSDRGNTEAFF.

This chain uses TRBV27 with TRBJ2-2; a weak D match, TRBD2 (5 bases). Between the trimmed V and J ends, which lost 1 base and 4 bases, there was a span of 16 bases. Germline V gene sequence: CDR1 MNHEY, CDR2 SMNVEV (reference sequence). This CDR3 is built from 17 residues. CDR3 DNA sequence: TGTGCCAGCAGTTTATTGGGCGGCGCTCGGGGCACCGGGGAGCTGTTTTTT. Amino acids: CASSLLGGARGTGELFF.

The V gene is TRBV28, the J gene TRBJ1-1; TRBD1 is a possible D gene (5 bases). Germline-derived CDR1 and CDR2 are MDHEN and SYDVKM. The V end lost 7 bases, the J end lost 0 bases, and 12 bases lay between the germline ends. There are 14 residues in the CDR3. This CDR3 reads CASNTRGLNTEAFF. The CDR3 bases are TGTGCCAGCAACACGCGGGGGTTGAACACTGAAGCTTTCTTT.

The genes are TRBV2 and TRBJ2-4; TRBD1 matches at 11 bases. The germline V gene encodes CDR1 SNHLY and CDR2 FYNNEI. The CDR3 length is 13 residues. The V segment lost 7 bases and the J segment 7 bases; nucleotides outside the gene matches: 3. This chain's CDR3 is CASKGTGGNIQYF. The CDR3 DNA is TGTGCCAGCAAAGGGACAGGGGGGAACATTCAGTACTTC.

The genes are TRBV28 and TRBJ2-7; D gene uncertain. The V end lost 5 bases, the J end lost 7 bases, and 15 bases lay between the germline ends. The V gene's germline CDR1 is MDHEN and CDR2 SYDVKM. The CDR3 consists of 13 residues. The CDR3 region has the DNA TGTGCCAGCAGTCGCGAGGTGGCATTTGAGCAGTACTTC. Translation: CASSREVAFEQYF.

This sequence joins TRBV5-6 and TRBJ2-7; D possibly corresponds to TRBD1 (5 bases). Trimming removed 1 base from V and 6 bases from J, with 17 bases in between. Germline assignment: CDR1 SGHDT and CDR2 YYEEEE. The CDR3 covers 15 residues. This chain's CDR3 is CASSLPSIRVSEQYF. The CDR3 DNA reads TGTGCCAGCAGCTTGCCTTCCATCAGGGTTAGCGAGCAGTACTTC.

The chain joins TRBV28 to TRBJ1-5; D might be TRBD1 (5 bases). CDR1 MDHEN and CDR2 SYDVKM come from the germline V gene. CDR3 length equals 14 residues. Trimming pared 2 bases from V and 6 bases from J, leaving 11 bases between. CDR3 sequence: CASSLGGEGQPQHF. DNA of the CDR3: TGTGCCAGCAGTTTAGGGGGGGAGGGTCAGCCCCAGCATTTT.

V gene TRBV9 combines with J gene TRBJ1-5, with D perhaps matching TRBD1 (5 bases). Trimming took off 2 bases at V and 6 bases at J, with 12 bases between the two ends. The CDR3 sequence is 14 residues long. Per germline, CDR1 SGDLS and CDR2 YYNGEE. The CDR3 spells CASSVGTSGQPQHF. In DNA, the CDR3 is TGTGCCAGCAGCGTTGGGACGTCAGGTCAGCCCCAGCATTTT.